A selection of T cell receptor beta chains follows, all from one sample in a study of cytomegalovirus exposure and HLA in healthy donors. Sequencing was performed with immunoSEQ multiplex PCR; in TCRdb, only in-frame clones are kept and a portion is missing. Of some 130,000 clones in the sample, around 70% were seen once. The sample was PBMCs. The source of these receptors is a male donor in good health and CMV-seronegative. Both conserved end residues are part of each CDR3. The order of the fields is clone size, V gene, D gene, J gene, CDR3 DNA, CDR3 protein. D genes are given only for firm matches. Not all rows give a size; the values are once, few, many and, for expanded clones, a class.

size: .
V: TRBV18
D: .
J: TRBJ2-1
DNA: TGTGCCAGCTCAGTCCGGGAAGGAGCACACAATGAGCAGTTCTTC
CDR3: CASSVREGAHNEQFF

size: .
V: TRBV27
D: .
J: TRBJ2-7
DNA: TGTGCCAGCAGTTTTGTTCGGGAGCAACCCCACGAGCAGTACTTC
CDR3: CASSFVREQPHEQYF

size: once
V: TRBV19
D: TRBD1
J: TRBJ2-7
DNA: TGTGCCAGCAGGGACAGAGCATCCTACGAGCAGTACTTC
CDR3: CASRDRASYEQYF

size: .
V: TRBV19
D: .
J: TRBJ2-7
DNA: TGTGCCAGTAGGGCCGGAGGATCCTACGAGCAGTACTTC
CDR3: CASRAGGSYEQYF

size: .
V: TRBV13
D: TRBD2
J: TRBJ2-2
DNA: TGTGCCAGCAGCTTGTCCTCTCGTTGGCTAGCGGGAGCCACGAACACCGGGGAGCTGTTTTTT
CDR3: CASSLSSRWLAGATNTGELFF

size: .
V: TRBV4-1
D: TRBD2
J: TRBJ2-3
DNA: TGCGCCAGCAGCCAAGATTCGACTAGCGGGGGCACAGATACGCAGTATTTT
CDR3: CASSQDSTSGGTDTQYF

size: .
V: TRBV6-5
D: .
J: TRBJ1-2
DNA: TGTGCCAGCAGTAAAACCGCCGGTAGTCCCTATGGCTACACCTTC
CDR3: CASSKTAGSPYGYTF

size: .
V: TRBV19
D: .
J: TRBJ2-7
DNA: TGTGCCAGTAGTATACAGGCCTCCTACGAGCAGTACTTC
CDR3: CASSIQASYEQYF

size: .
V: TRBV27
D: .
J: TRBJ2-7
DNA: TGTGCCAGCAGTTTTCGGCCATCGGGAGCTTATTCCTACGAGCAGTACTTC
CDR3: CASSFRPSGAYSYEQYF

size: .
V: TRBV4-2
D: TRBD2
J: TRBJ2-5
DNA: TGTGCCAGCAGCCAAAGTCTAGCGGGGGGCTATGACCAAGAGACCCAGTACTTC
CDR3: CASSQSLAGGYDQETQYF

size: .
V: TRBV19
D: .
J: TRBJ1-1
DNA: TGTGCCAGTAGTATGACAGCGAACACTGAAGCTTTCTTT
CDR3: CASSMTANTEAFF

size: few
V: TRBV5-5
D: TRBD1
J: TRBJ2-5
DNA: TGTGCCAGCAGCTTAAAAGACAGGGAGATCGAGACCCAGTACTTC
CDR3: CASSLKDREIETQYF

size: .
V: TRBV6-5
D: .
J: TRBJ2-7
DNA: TGTGCCAGCAGTTATTCAGACTTTTCCTCCTACGAGCAGTACTTC
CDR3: CASSYSDFSSYEQYF

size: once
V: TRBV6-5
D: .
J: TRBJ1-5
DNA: TGTGCCAGCAGTTACTCGGGCGGGGAGGGCAATCAGCCCCAGCATTTT
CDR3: CASSYSGGEGNQPQHF

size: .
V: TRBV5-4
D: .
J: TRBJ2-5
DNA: TGTGCCAGCAGCCCTGGAGGGGATCAAGAGACCCAGTACTTC
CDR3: CASSPGGDQETQYF

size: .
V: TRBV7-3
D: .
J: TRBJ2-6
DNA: TGTGCCAGCAGCTTAACGATAACCGAGACTGGGGCCAACGTCCTGACTTTC
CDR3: CASSLTITETGANVLTF

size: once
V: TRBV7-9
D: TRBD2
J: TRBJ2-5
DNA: TGTGCCAGCAGCTTAGGACTTTCAGGACTAGCGGGTCACGAGACCCAGTACTTC
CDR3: CASSLGLSGLAGHETQYF

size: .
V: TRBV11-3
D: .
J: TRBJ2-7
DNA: TGTGCCAGCAGCGGGAGCAGCTACGAGCAGTACTTC
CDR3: CASSGSSYEQYF

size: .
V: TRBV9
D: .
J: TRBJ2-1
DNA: TGTGCCAGCAGCGTAGAAATGTGGGGAGACGCGGACAATGAGCAGTTCTTC
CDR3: CASSVEMWGDADNEQFF

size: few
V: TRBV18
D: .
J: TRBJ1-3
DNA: TGTGCCAGCTCACCGGAGACGGGAAACACCATATATTTT
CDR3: CASSPETGNTIYF

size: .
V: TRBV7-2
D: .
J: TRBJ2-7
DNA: TGTGCCAGCAGCCCTGACAGGTGGTCCTACGAGCAGTACTTC
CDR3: CASSPDRWSYEQYF

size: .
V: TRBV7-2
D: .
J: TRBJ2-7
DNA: TGTGCCAGCAGCTTCCGACAACTAAGGGGGGGCGAGCAGTACTTC
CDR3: CASSFRQLRGGEQYF

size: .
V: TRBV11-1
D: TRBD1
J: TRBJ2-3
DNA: TGTGCCAGCAGCTTAGGGGACAGTGACGACACAGATACGCAGTATTTT
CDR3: CASSLGDSDDTDTQYF

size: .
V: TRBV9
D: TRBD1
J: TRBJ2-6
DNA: TGTGCCAGCAGCCCGCGACAGGGCAGATCTGGGGCCAACGTCCTGACTTTC
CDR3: CASSPRQGRSGANVLTF

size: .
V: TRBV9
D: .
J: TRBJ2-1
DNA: TGTGCCAGCAGCGTCCCGGCGGGTTCCTACAATGAGCAGTTCTTC
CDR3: CASSVPAGSYNEQFF

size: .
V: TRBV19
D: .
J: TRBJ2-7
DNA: TGTGCCAGTAGCCGGGGGTCCATCCAACCCTACGAGCAGTACTTC
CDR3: CASSRGSIQPYEQYF

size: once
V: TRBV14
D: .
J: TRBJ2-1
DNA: TGTGCCAGCAGCCCGTATCAGACCTACAATGAGCAGTTCTTC
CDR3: CASSPYQTYNEQFF

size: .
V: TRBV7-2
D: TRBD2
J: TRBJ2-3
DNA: TGTGCCAGCAGCCGGGGGGAGAGTCAGGGAGATACGCAGTATTTT
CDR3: CASSRGESQGDTQYF

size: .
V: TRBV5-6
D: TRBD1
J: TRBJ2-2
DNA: TGTGCCAGCAGCTTGTACAGGGGCAGTAGGCTGAACACCGGGGAGCTGTTTTTT
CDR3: CASSLYRGSRLNTGELFF

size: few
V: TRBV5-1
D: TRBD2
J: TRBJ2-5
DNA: TGCGCCAGCAGCTTGGGTTTAGCGGGGAAAGAGACCCAGTACTTC
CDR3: CASSLGLAGKETQYF

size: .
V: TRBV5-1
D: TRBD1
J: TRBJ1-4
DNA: TGCGCCAGCAGCTTCCGACCGACAGGGGGGGCTGAAAAACTGTTTTTT
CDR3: CASSFRPTGGAEKLFF

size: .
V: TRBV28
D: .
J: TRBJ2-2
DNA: TGTGCCAGCAGTTCTTTATCTCTAATTCGTGCCGGGGAGCTGTTTTTT
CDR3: CASSSLSLIRAGELFF

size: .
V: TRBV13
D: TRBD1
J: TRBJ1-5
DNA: TGTGCCAGCAGCTTAGGGGCAGGGGGCCATCAGCCCCAGCATTTT
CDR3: CASSLGAGGHQPQHF

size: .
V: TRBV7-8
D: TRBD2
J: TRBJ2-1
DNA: TGTGCCAGCAGCGTCGGGACTAGCAGGTCCTACAATGAGCAGTTCTTC
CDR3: CASSVGTSRSYNEQFF

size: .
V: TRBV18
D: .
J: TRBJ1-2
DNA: TGTGCCAGCACAGGGTTAGATGGCTACACCTTC
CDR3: CASTGLDGYTF